A single sample gave rise to the 32 T cell receptor beta chains below, sequenced in a study of siplizumab effects on memory and regulatory T cells. Libraries were prepared by immunoSEQ multiplex PCR; TCRdb keeps only in-frame clonotypes and omits some of them. The sample consists of about 120,000 clones, around 93% of them appearing once. What was sequenced was non-Treg CD4+ T cells sorted from blood. The source of these receptors is a human donor in good health.

The chain joins TRBV5-6 to TRBJ2-4; 7 bases match TRBD1. This CDR3 has 16 residues. The V and J ends lost 6 bases and 2 bases, in that order; junction bases with no gene match: 11. The V gene's germline CDR1 is SGHDT and CDR2 YYEEEE. CDR3 region: CASNRDRQSTKNIQYF. Written as DNA, the CDR3 is TGTGCCAGCAACCGGGACAGACAATCGACCAAAAACATTCAGTACTTC. Combining the CDR3 with reference TRBV5-6 and TRBJ2-4 gives the whole variable domain DAGVTQSPTHLIKTRGQQVTLRCSPKSGHDTVSWYQQALGQGPQFIFQYYEEEERQRGNFPDRFSGHQFPNYSSELNVNALLLGDSALYLCASNRDRQSTKNIQYFGAGTRLSVL.

V and J are TRBV11-2 and TRBJ1-2, with D possibly TRBD1 on 5 matching bases. V gave up 5 bases and J gave up 1 base, with 17 bases separating them. CDR1 SGHAT and CDR2 FQNNGV come from the germline V gene. The CDR3 totals 16 residues. The CDR3 DNA follows: TGTGCCAGCAGCACCCGACCAAGGGGAGTTAACTATGGCTACACCTTC. Translating it yields CASSTRPRGVNYGYTF.

The chain couples TRBV14 to TRBJ2-1, with TRBD2 identical over 11 bases. Trimming removed 4 bases from V and 13 bases from J; junction bases left unmatched: 12. Per the germline V gene, CDR1 is SGHDN and CDR2 is FVKESK. CDR3 length: 15 amino acids. The CDR3, as DNA: TGTGCCAGCAGCCCCTCAGGGGGACTAGCGGACATACAGTTCTTC. Amino acid sequence: CASSPSGGLADIQFF.

V and J are TRBV5-6 and TRBJ1-1; TRBD1 aligns across 8 bases. V was pared by 4 bases and J by 6 bases, with 8 bases of the junction left unmatched. Germline CDR1 and CDR2: SGHDT and YYEEEE. The CDR3 extends over 14 amino acids. The CDR3 sequence is CASSPDRVGAEAFF. The DNA for the CDR3 is TGTGCCAGCAGCCCGGACAGGGTCGGGGCTGAAGCTTTCTTT.

The J gene is TRBJ1-6, the V gene TRBV23-1; D remains unclear. TRBV23-1 has ORF status, its function being uncertain. The CDR3 loop spans 21 amino acids. The V end was cut by 2 bases, the J end by 0 bases, with 23 bases between. DNA of the CDR3: TGCGCCAGCAGTCAAATACTAGGGCGGGCACCGCGAAGCTCCTATAATTCACCCCTCCACTTT. It yields the protein CASSQILGRAPRSSYNSPLHF.

The V and J genes are TRBV6-1 and TRBJ2-5; D may match TRBD1 or TRBD2 (5 bases each). The V and J ends lost 11 bases and 2 bases respectively, with 12 bases between them. This CDR3 contains 12 residues. Germline lookup yields CDR1 MNHNS and CDR2 SASEGT. The DNA for the CDR3 is TGTGCCTCGGGACGGATACAAGAGACCCAGTACTTC. It specifies CASGRIQETQYF.

The chain recombines TRBV7-3 with TRBJ2-2; 7 bases agree with TRBD1. The CDR3 is made up of 16 amino acids. Looked up from germline, CDR1 is SGHTA and CDR2 is FQGTGA. The V and J ends lost 8 bases and 4 bases, in that order; junction bases with no gene match: 13. As DNA, the CDR3 is TGTGCCAGCGGGCTCCAACAGGGGCAGGGCACCGGGGAGCTGTTTTTT. Residues: CASGLQQGQGTGELFF. Full variable domain (rest looked up from reference TRBV7-3 and TRBJ2-2): GAGVSQTPSNKVTEKGKYVELRCDPISGHTALYWYRQSLGQGPEFLIYFQGTGAADDSGLPNDRFFAVRPEGSVSTLKIQRTERGDSAVYLCASGLQQGQGTGELFFGEGSRLTVL.

This clone was recorded once. V gene TRBV5-4 combines with J gene TRBJ2-3; 8 bases map to TRBD2. With 0 bases clipped from V and 2 bases from J, the junction kept 8 bases outside the gene matches. Germline values: CDR1 SGHNT, CDR2 YYREEE (reference sequence). The CDR3 sequence is 17 residues long. DNA for the CDR3: TGTGCCAGCAGCTTGGTGGGGCGGGGGGCCCCCACAGATACGCAGTATTTT. Amino acids: CASSLVGRGAPTDTQYF. Variable domain in full (rest from reference TRBV5-4 and TRBJ2-3): ETGVTQSPTHLIKTRGQQVTLRCSSQSGHNTVSWYQQALGQGPQFIFQYYREEENGRGNFPPRFSGLQFPNYSSELNVNALELDDSALYLCASSLVGRGAPTDTQYFGPGTRLTVL.

The CDR3: CASSTASLGNTIYF. The CDR3 region has the DNA TGTGCCAGCAGTACCGCTTCGTTGGGAAACACCATATATTTT. The chain is built from TRBV28 and TRBJ1-3; unclear D gene. Germline CDR1 is MDHEN and CDR2 is SYDVKM. Trimming stripped 5 bases from V and 4 bases from J, with 12 bases between. There are 14 residues in the CDR3. The full variable domain, in which reference TRBV28 and TRBJ1-3 provide the parts outside the CDR3, is DVKVTQSSRYLVKRTGEKVFLECVQDMDHENMFWYRQDPGLGLRLIYFSYDVKMKEKGDIPEGYSVSREKKERFSLILESASTNQTSMYLCASSTASLGNTIYFGEGSWLTVV.

The chain couples TRBV6-1 to TRBJ2-1; 9 bases fit TRBD2. J was trimmed by 2 bases and V by 8 bases; bases with no gene match: 7. Germline assignment: CDR1 MNHNS and CDR2 SASEGT. The CDR3 sequence is 15 residues long. The CDR3 spells CASPASGVTYNEQFF. CDR3 coding DNA: TGTGCCAGCCCGGCTAGCGGGGTAACCTACAATGAGCAGTTCTTC.

V and J are TRBV4-2 and TRBJ2-2; the match to TRBD1 covers 7 bases. CDR3 size: 17 residues. The trim removed 0 bases at V and 1 base at J, leaving 5 bases unmatched. CDR1 is LGHNA and CDR2 is YNFKEQ in the germline V gene. CDR3 DNA: TGTGCCAGCAGCCAAGAACCCCCAGGGGGGAACACCGGGGAGCTGTTTTTT. Amino acids: CASSQEPPGGNTGELFF.

The V gene is TRBV4-3, the J gene TRBJ1-3; D is ambiguous. The CDR3 has 15 residues. Germline-derived CDR1 and CDR2 are LGHNA and YSLEER. V shed 0 bases and J shed 0 bases, with 6 bases lying between them. The CDR3 is CASSQEPGSGNTIYF. CDR3 nucleotides: TGCGCCAGCAGCCAAGAACCGGGCTCTGGAAACACCATATATTTT.

The chain carries TRBV7-3 and TRBJ1-1; D perhaps matches TRBD1 (5 bases). Trimming removed 5 bases at V and 0 bases at J, with 10 bases between. The CDR3 contains 14 residues. Germline loops: CDR1 SGHTA, CDR2 FQGTGA. This CDR3 reads CASSPGALNTEAFF. CDR3 bases: TGTGCCAGCAGCCCCGGGGCCCTGAACACTGAAGCTTTCTTT.

In its sample, this clone was seen once. The chain couples TRBV19 to TRBJ2-2; 7 bases line up with TRBD1. CDR3 length: 15 amino acids. Germline CDR1 LNHDA, CDR2 SQIVND (reference sequence). The ends lost 5 bases at V and 1 base at J; junction bases unmatched: 4. CDR3 nucleotides: TGTGCCAGTAGTCCGGGACAGTGGAACACCGGGGAGCTGTTTTTT. As protein: CASSPGQWNTGELFF.

This sequence joins TRBV20-1 and TRBJ1-2; D gene unclear. Germline CDR1 and CDR2: DFQATT and SNEGSKA (reference sequence). The CDR3 has 11 amino acids. The V gene lost 7 bases and the J gene lost 2 bases, with 8 bases spanning the gap. CDR3 sequence: CSVGDNYGYTF. The DNA of the CDR3 is TGCAGTGTTGGAGACAACTATGGCTACACCTTC.

The chain recombines TRBV7-6 with TRBJ1-1; D unresolved. The V end was cut by 0 bases, the J end by 1 base, with 3 bases between. The CDR3 is 13 amino acids. In germline, CDR1 is SGHVS, CDR2 FNYEAQ. The CDR3 bases are TGTGCCAGCAGCTTAGCTCCGAACACTGAAGCTTTCTTT. Residues: CASSLAPNTEAFF.

V gene TRBV30 combines with J gene TRBJ1-5; maybe TRBD1 (6 bases). This CDR3 comprises 14 residues. Per the germline V gene, CDR1 is GTSNPN and CDR2 is SVGIG (reference sequence). V was shortened by 4 bases and J by 6 bases, with 16 bases between the two germline ends. CDR3 sequence: CAWTPDRRGQPQHF. The CDR3 bases are TGTGCCTGGACCCCGGACAGACGGGGTCAGCCCCAGCATTTT.

The V gene is TRBV19, the J gene TRBJ1-5; D not resolved. The CDR3 totals 14 residues. V was cut by 3 bases and J by 0 bases, with 6 bases left in between. CDR1 and CDR2 (germline): LNHDA, SQIVND (reference sequence). The CDR3 here is CASSIGASNQPQHF. CDR3 sequence (DNA): TGTGCCAGTAGTATCGGAGCTAGCAATCAGCCCCAGCATTTT.

The gene calls are TRBV2 and TRBJ2-1, with D unclear. Germline assignment: CDR1 SNHLY and CDR2 FYNNEI. CDR3 length equals 16 residues. V was shortened by 6 bases and J by 3 bases, with 18 bases between the two germline ends. The CDR3 region is CASSGYTQSHYNEQFF. The CDR3 DNA reads as TGTGCCAGCAGCGGTTATACACAGAGTCACTACAATGAGCAGTTCTTC.

The rearrangement joins TRBV9 to TRBJ2-3; 12 bases match TRBD2. Unmatched junction bases numbered 10, after V lost 4 bases and J lost 4 bases. CDR1 and CDR2 (germline): SGDLS, YYNGEE. The CDR3 extends over 17 amino acids. CDR3 loop: CASSPGLAGPGADTQYF. CDR3 DNA: TGTGCCAGCAGCCCCGGACTAGCGGGGCCGGGGGCAGATACGCAGTATTTT.

The genes are TRBV6-5 and TRBJ1-2; weak D call: TRBD1 (6 bases). Germline V lookup: CDR1 MNHEY, CDR2 SVGAGI. The CDR3 is made up of 15 amino acids. The germline V and J ends were trimmed by 7 bases and 4 bases, with 19 bases remaining between them. For the CDR3, the DNA is TGTGCCAGCAAACTTGGGACGGGGGGGGCCTATGGCTACACCTTC. Protein: CASKLGTGGAYGYTF.

A few counts support this clone. V usage is TRBV28 and J usage is TRBJ1-5; D is ambiguous. The ends were cut back, 6 bases at V and 7 bases at J, with 10 bases in the middle. Per the germline V gene, CDR1 is MDHEN and CDR2 is SYDVKM. The CDR3 covers 12 residues. The CDR3 here is CASSSSRQPQHF. The CDR3, as DNA: TGTGCCAGCAGCTCGTCCCGGCAGCCCCAGCATTTT.

The chain combines TRBV7-9 with TRBJ2-1; TRBD1 aligns across 12 bases. There are 16 residues in the CDR3. Germline CDR1 is SEHNR and CDR2 is FQNEAQ (reference sequence). The ends lost 4 bases at V and 5 bases at J; junction bases unmatched: 6. The CDR3: CASSSLRDRGHNEQFF. The CDR3 region has the DNA TGTGCCAGCAGCTCCCTCCGGGACAGGGGGCACAATGAGCAGTTCTTC.

The gene calls are TRBV18 and TRBJ2-5; 9 positions agree with TRBD1. Germline V gene lookup returns CDR1 KGHSH and CDR2 LQKENI. The CDR3 covers 15 residues. Germline trimming cut 6 bases from V and 5 bases from J; bases unmatched to any gene: 10. This CDR3 is CASSLNRGREETQYF. In nucleotides, the CDR3 is TGTGCCAGCTCCCTTAACAGGGGGCGGGAGGAGACCCAGTACTTC. The variable domain in full, completed from reference TRBV18 and TRBJ2-5, reads NAGVMQNPRHLVRRRGQEARLRCSPMKGHSHVYWYRQLPEEGLKFMVYLQKENIIDESGMPKERFSAEFPKEGPSILRIQQVVRGDSAAYFCASSLNRGREETQYFGPGTRLLVL.

V usage is TRBV6-1 and J usage is TRBJ2-5, with TRBD1 matching 10 bases. The CDR3 consists of 14 residues. Germline lookup yields CDR1 MNHNS and CDR2 SASEGT. Germline trimming cut 8 bases from V and 5 bases from J; bases unmatched to any gene: 8. The CDR3 protein is CASVRQGAGETQYF. Written as DNA, the CDR3 is TGTGCCAGCGTCAGACAGGGGGCTGGGGAGACCCAGTACTTC.

The DNA for the CDR3 is TGTGCCAGCAGAAAAGCGGGAGGTACCGGGGAGCTGTTTTTT. It is translated as CASRKAGGTGELFF. The chain links TRBV6-5 to TRBJ2-2, with 9 nucleotides matching TRBD2. Germline CDR1 is MNHEY and CDR2 is SVGAGI. The length of the CDR3 is 14 residues. V shed 6 bases and J 5 bases; nucleotides not matched to a gene: 4.

The chain joins TRBV19 to TRBJ1-4; D is uncertain. This CDR3 is built from 16 residues. CDR1 and CDR2 (germline): LNHDA, SQIVND (reference sequence). Between the trimmed V and J ends, which lost 3 bases and 2 bases, there was a span of 13 bases. The CDR3 DNA sequence: TGTGCCAGTAGTATGGGCCGGCCAGTCACTAATGAAAAACTGTTTTTT. Its protein is CASSMGRPVTNEKLFF.

The chain employs TRBV18 and TRBJ1-2, with D unresolved. V was shortened by 7 bases and J by 4 bases, with 16 bases between the two germline ends. Germline assignment: CDR1 KGHSH and CDR2 LQKENI. The CDR3 contains 14 residues. CDR3 DNA sequence: TGTGCCAGCTTCCACAGCGAGGGCCCCTATGGCTACACCTTC. As protein: CASFHSEGPYGYTF.

This clone was found a few times. The genes are TRBV6-4 and TRBJ2-3; tentatively, D is TRBD1 (6 bases). CDR3 size: 15 residues. Germline loops: CDR1 MRHNA, CDR2 SNTAGT. Trimming shortened V by 4 bases and J by 2 bases, and 13 bases separated the two germline ends. In nucleotides, the CDR3 is TGTGCCAGCAGTGTCAAGGGGGAGCCCACAGATACGCAGTATTTT. This codes for CASSVKGEPTDTQYF.

The J gene is TRBJ1-1, the V gene TRBV5-1, with 8 bases lining up with TRBD1. This CDR3 is 16 amino acids long. Germline loops: CDR1 SGHRS, CDR2 YFSETQ. Germline trimming cut 3 bases from V and 1 base from J; bases unmatched to any gene: 8. The CDR3 sequence: CASSSGQVRGNTEAFF. The CDR3, as DNA: TGCGCCAGCAGCTCGGGACAGGTGAGGGGGAACACTGAAGCTTTCTTT.

This clone was recorded once. The chain couples TRBV5-5 to TRBJ1-2; D remains unclear. V lost 1 base and J 6 bases, leaving 16 bases between the germline ends. CDR1 SGHKS and CDR2 YYEKEE come from the germline V gene (reference sequence). The CDR3 consists of 15 residues. The CDR3 sequence: CASSLRSPAINGYTF. CDR3 nucleotides: TGTGCCAGCAGCTTGAGGTCTCCGGCTATCAATGGCTACACCTTC.

The gene calls are TRBV4-1 and TRBJ2-3, with 15 bases identical to TRBD2. The V segment lost 0 bases and the J segment 4 bases; nucleotides outside the gene matches: 8. CDR1 and CDR2 (germline): MGHRA, YSYEKL. CDR3 size: 19 residues. CDR3 residues: CASSQDPWTSGGAADTQYF. As DNA, the CDR3 is TGCGCCAGCAGCCAAGACCCCTGGACTAGCGGGGGGGCCGCAGATACGCAGTATTTT.